Listed below are T cell receptor beta chains from one sample, sequenced in a study of blood T cell repertoires in COVID-19. Some clones are missing from TCRdb's copy, which holds only in-frame ones; the method was immunoSEQ multiplex PCR. The sample lists over 250,000 clones, around 89% seen once, with 0.99% in the top ten. Specimen: peripheral blood. The receptors derive from a woman aged 40-49 years who had recovered from COVID-19. Each CDR3 is given with its conserved first and last residue. Fields, in order: J gene, V gene, D gene, clone size, CDR3 protein, CDR3 DNA. D genes are given only for firm matches. Some rows mark clone size as missing; the rest say once, few, many or name a class of expanded clone.

TRBJ2-7 TRBV5-5 NA NA CASSGPPYEQYF TGTGCCAGCAGCGGCCCCCCCTACGAGCAGTACTTC
TRBJ1-4 TRBV4-3 NA NA CASSHGSGVNEKLFF TGCGCCAGCAGCCATGGATCAGGGGTTAATGAAAAACTGTTTTTT
TRBJ2-7 TRBV19 TRBD1 NA CASSYRGSVAYEQYF TGTGCCAGTAGTTACAGGGGTAGTGTGGCCTACGAGCAGTACTTC
TRBJ2-2 TRBV7-7 TRBD1 NA CASSFRTGNTGELFF TGTGCTAGCAGCTTCAGGACAGGGAACACCGGGGAGCTGTTTTTT
TRBJ2-3 TRBV10-1 NA NA CASSRGGGSTDTQYF TGCGCCAGCAGCCGCGGAGGGGGCAGCACAGATACGCAGTATTTT
TRBJ2-5 TRBV4-1 NA NA CASSHGGAQETQYF TGCGCCAGCAGCCACGGAGGGGCACAAGAGACCCAGTACTTC
TRBJ2-3 TRBV6-2/TRBV6-3 TRBD2 NA CASSYSGTSGRALSQYF TGTGCCAGCAGTTACTCCGGGACTAGCGGGAGGGCTCTGTCGCAGTATTTT
TRBJ1-1 TRBV10-3 NA NA CAIKGLYTEAFF TGTGCCATCAAGGGACTCTACACTGAAGCTTTCTTT
TRBJ2-7 TRBV2 NA NA CAGGGSPYEQYF TGTGCGGGGGGCGGGAGCCCCTACGAGCAGTACTTC
TRBJ1-2 TRBV6-6 NA NA CASSYTGFGYTF TGTGCCAGCAGTTACACAGGGTTCGGCTACACCTTC
TRBJ2-5 TRBV5-4 NA NA CASSRGQETQYF TGTGCCAGCTCACGGGGTCAAGAGACCCAGTACTTC
TRBJ2-7 TRBV5-5 TRBD2 NA CASSPGTSVPYEQYF TGTGCCAGCAGCCCAGGGACTAGCGTCCCCTACGAGCAGTACTTC
TRBJ1-1 TRBV10-3 TRBD1 once CAISVEGGNTEAFF TGTGCCATCAGTGTCGAAGGGGGCAACACTGAAGCTTTCTTT
TRBJ1-2 TRBV5-1 TRBD1 NA CASSSDRGGGYTF TGCGCCAGCAGTTCCGACAGGGGAGGTGGCTACACCTTC
TRBJ1-2 TRBV6-5 NA few CASSYGAGRGYTF TGTGCCAGCAGTTACGGGGCAGGTCGAGGCTACACCTTC
TRBJ2-6 TRBV6-4 NA once CASSPRGAYGANVLTF TGTGCCAGCAGCCCCCGGGGGGCGTATGGGGCCAACGTCCTGACTTTC
TRBJ2-3 TRBV5-1 TRBD2 NA CASSFLGGSTDTQYF TGCGCCAGCAGCTTTCTGGGGGGGAGCACAGATACGCAGTATTTT
TRBJ2-7 TRBV2 TRBD1 NA CASSPGTAREQYF TGTGCCAGCAGCCCAGGGACAGCAAGAGAGCAGTACTTC
TRBJ1-2 TRBV10-3 TRBD1 NA CAISEGSGTGASYGYTF TGTGCCATCAGTGAGGGTTCTGGGACAGGGGCGTCTTATGGCTACACCTTC
TRBJ2-7 TRBV19 TRBD2 NA CASSNPASGSYEQYF TGTGCCAGTAGTAACCCGGCTAGCGGATCCTACGAGCAGTACTTC
TRBJ2-1 TRBV2 TRBD2 NA CASSGRTSGGTYNEQFF TGTGCCAGCAGCGGGCGGACTAGCGGAGGGACCTACAATGAGCAGTTCTTC
TRBJ2-6 TRBV14 TRBD1 NA CASSQGFSGQWTSGANVLTF TGTGCCAGCAGCCAGGGATTTTCGGGACAGTGGACTTCTGGGGCCAACGTCCTGACTTTC
TRBJ1-1 TRBV18 NA NA CASSPEYGDTEAFF TGTGCCAGCTCACCAGAGTACGGGGACACTGAAGCTTTCTTT
TRBJ2-3 TRBV6-2/TRBV6-3 NA NA CASSYPPAGSADTQYF TGTGCCAGCAGTTACCCACCCGCGGGCAGCGCAGATACGCAGTATTTT
TRBJ1-1 TRBV6-4 NA once CASSDSWGAEAFF TGTGCCAGCAGTGACTCCTGGGGCGCTGAAGCTTTCTTT
TRBJ2-7 TRBV7-2 TRBD2 NA CASSVSSGSSYEQYF TGTGCCAGCAGCGTCTCTAGCGGGAGCTCCTACGAGCAGTACTTC
TRBJ2-1 TRBV10-3 NA NA CAINSGASYNEQFF TGTGCCATCAACAGCGGCGCCTCCTACAATGAGCAGTTCTTC
TRBJ1-5 TRBV18 TRBD1 many CASSPGQASNQPQHF TGTGCCAGCTCACCGGGACAGGCTAGCAATCAGCCCCAGCATTTT
TRBJ1-6 TRBV28 TRBD1 NA CASSLPGQGAYNSPLHF TGTGCCAGCAGTTTACCGGGGCAGGGGGCGTATAATTCACCCCTCCACTTT
TRBJ1-6 TRBV7-2 NA NA CASSLVQGLLHF TGTGCCAGCAGCTTAGTTCAGGGCCTCCTCCACTTT
TRBJ2-1 TRBV5-8 NA NA CASSLAWQVAYNEQFF TGTGCCAGCAGCTTGGCCTGGCAGGTTGCCTACAATGAGCAGTTCTTC
TRBJ1-2 TRBV7-2 NA NA CASSQDPNGNYGYTF TGTGCCAGCAGCCAGGATCCCAACGGAAACTATGGCTACACCTTC
TRBJ2-2 TRBV7-3 TRBD1 NA CASSLARGFTGELFF TGTGCCAGCAGCTTAGCCAGGGGGTTCACCGGGGAGCTGTTTTTT
TRBJ1-3 TRBV6-1 NA NA CASSEGAAGNTIYF TGTGCCAGCAGTGAAGGGGCCGCTGGAAACACCATATATTTT
TRBJ2-3 TRBV18 NA NA CASSPGAGPDTQYF TGTGCCAGCTCACCAGGGGCGGGGCCAGATACGCAGTATTTT
TRBJ1-2 TRBV12-3/TRBV12-4 NA once CASSFGHYGYTF TGTGCCAGCAGTTTTGGGCACTATGGCTACACCTTC
TRBJ1-1 TRBV9 NA NA CASSGTGGTEAFF TGTGCCAGCAGCGGGACGGGCGGGACTGAAGCTTTCTTT
TRBJ2-5 TRBV19 TRBD1 NA CASSMGQRGTQYF TGTGCCAGTAGTATGGGACAGAGGGGGACCCAGTACTTC
TRBJ1-5 TRBV19 TRBD1 NA CASSIDPRQGRVDQPQHF TGTGCCAGTAGTATAGATCCCCGACAGGGGAGGGTTGATCAGCCCCAGCATTTT
TRBJ2-1 TRBV18 TRBD2 NA CASSPLAGGYNEQFF TGTGCCAGCTCACCACTAGCGGGAGGCTACAATGAGCAGTTCTTC
TRBJ2-7 TRBV12-3/TRBV12-4 NA NA CASSRLDEQYF TGTGCCAGCAGCCGACTGGACGAGCAGTACTTC